This T cell receptor beta chain was sequenced in a study of blood T cell repertoires in COVID-19. For the study at large: Collection of acute and convalescent COVID-19 samples took place in the United States, Italy and Spain.

Clones were read by immunoSEQ multiplex PCR, and TCRdb kept only the in-frame ones, dropping some. Here the sample spans about 260,000 clones, roughly 82% being singletons. Grouping used clinical history reported by participants in a survey and questionnaire. Cohort 3 donors were reported recovered after two negative PCRs, clearance, or symptom resolution. Between the trimmed V and J ends, which lost 5 bases and 4 bases, there was a span of 6 bases. The CDR3 is 11 amino acids. Germline CDR1 is MNHEY and CDR2 is SVGAGI. The V call is TRBV6-5, the J call TRBJ2-7; D not resolved. The receptor was derived from a woman in her forties or fifties who had recovered from COVID-19. The sequenced sample was PBMCs or T cells enriched from blood (not recorded which). The CDR3 spells CASSNKYEQYF. For the CDR3, the DNA is TGTGCCAGCAGTAACAAGTACGAGCAGTACTTC.